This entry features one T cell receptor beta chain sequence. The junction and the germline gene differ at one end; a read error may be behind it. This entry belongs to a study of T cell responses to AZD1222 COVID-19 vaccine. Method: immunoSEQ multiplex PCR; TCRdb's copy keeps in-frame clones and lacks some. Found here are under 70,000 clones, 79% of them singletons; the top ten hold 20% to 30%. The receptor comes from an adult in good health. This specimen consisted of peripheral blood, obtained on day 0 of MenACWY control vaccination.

The CDR3 spells CASSEDPGQNYGYTF. The CDR3 bases are TGTGCCAGCAGCGAAGACCCGGGACAGAACTATGGCTACACCTTC. The chain uses TRBV2 and TRBJ1-2; 7 bases are shared with TRBD1. Germline CDR1 is SNHLY and CDR2 is FYNNEI. This CDR3 is built from 15 residues.